Shown below are 24 T cell receptor beta chains from a single sample sequenced in a study of yellow fever vaccine responses in identical twins (dated by TCRdb to 2016 to 2018). The library relied on RT-PCR. Data came from an Illumina HiSeq 2500. The public reads were reprocessed in TCRdb via fastp at Q25 and MiXCR, keeping in-frame beta chains. Every entry covers one CDR3 protein and lists the most common genes and DNA from its rows. The sample contains tens of thousands of distinct CDR3 sequences, roughly 80% of them found a single time. Under 5.5% of the sample is in the top ten clones. The source material was T cells from blood (PBMCs), unsorted or a sorted subset (not recorded which), sampled before or after yellow fever vaccination (not recorded which). These receptors originate from a woman between 18 and 30 years old who received the yellow fever vaccine. Donor details come from another sample of the same person, matched by shared clones.

V and J are TRBV11-1 and TRBJ2-1; 9 nucleotides match TRBD2. Germline lookup yields CDR1 SGHAT and CDR2 FQDESV (reference sequence). The ends lost 5 bases at V and 2 bases at J; junction bases unmatched: 7. The CDR3 consists of 16 residues. The CDR3 region is CASSPPAGGPYNEQFF. For the CDR3, the DNA is TGTGCCAGCAGCCCCCCTGCGGGGGGGCCCTACAATGAGCAGTTCTTC.

The V and J genes are TRBV11-2 and TRBJ2-4, with 10 bases identical to TRBD2. CDR3 size: 15 residues. The V gene end was trimmed by 5 bases and the J gene end by 6 bases; junction bases not matched to a gene: 7. Per the germline V gene, CDR1 is SGHAT and CDR2 is FQNNGV. The CDR3 DNA reads TGTGCCAGCAGCCCAACCCGACTAGCGGGAAACATTCAGTACTTC. This translates into CASSPTRLAGNIQYF.

In its sample, this clonotype was seen a few times. The J gene is TRBJ2-1, the V gene TRBV7-9; 12 bases line up with TRBD2. Germline loops: CDR1 SEHNR, CDR2 FQNEAQ (reference sequence). This CDR3 contains 16 residues. V was pared by 6 bases and J by 4 bases, with 7 bases of the junction left unmatched. CDR3 coding DNA: TGTGCCAGCAGTACCTCCGGGACTAGCGGGTACAATGAGCAGTTCTTC. The encoded protein is CASSTSGTSGYNEQFF.

V usage is TRBV19 and J usage is TRBJ2-7; D not certain. The CDR3 contains 13 residues. Trimming shortened V by 6 bases and J by 5 bases, and 14 bases separated the two germline ends. The germline gives CDR1 LNHDA, CDR2 SQIVND (reference sequence). CDR3 in amino acids: CASSMGKAHEQYF. CDR3 nucleotide sequence: TGTGCCAGTAGCATGGGCAAGGCCCACGAGCAGTACTTC.

The J gene is TRBJ2-1, the V gene TRBV15; TRBD1 agrees at 11 bases. Germline-derived CDR1 and CDR2 are LNHNV and YYDKDF (reference sequence). CDR3 size: 16 residues. Trimming took 0 bases from V and 8 from J; bases not matched to a gene: 6. The CDR3 region has the DNA TGTGCCACCAGCAGAGAGGTTGGGACAGGGGGGGATGAGCAGTTCTTC. As protein: CATSREVGTGGDEQFF.

The chain combines TRBV18 with TRBJ2-3; no reliable D call. Per germline, CDR1 KGHSH and CDR2 LQKENI. V was cut by 1 base and J by 6 bases, with 8 bases left in between. The CDR3 extends over 13 amino acids. CDR3 DNA: TGTGCCAGCTCACCACAGGTAGCTGATACGCAGTATTTT. It yields the protein CASSPQVADTQYF.

This chain connects TRBV7-6 to TRBJ2-5, with TRBD2 matching 7 bases. Unmatched junction bases numbered 14, after V lost 2 bases and J lost 5 bases. The CDR3 contains 17 residues. Germline assignment: CDR1 SGHVS and CDR2 FNYEAQ. CDR3 coding DNA: TGTGCCAGCAGCTTAACTGGGCGGGGGTCTGTGAGGGAGACCCAGTACTTC. It translates to CASSLTGRGSVRETQYF.

The rearrangement joins TRBV10-3 to TRBJ2-1, with D possibly TRBD1 on 5 matching bases. The length of the CDR3 is 12 residues. The ends were cut back, 0 bases at V and 12 bases at J, with 9 bases in the middle. Germline V lookup: CDR1 ENHRY, CDR2 SYGVKD. The CDR3 spells CAISESQGRQFF. DNA for the CDR3: TGTGCCATCAGTGAGTCTCAGGGAAGGCAGTTCTTC.

The V call is TRBV23-1, the J call TRBJ2-5; D may be TRBD2 (5 bases). TRBV23-1 is classed as an ORF, of uncertain function. The CDR3 is made up of 16 amino acids. Trimming shortened V by 1 base and J by 5 bases, and 17 bases separated the two germline ends. The CDR3 nucleotides read TGCGCCAGCAGTCAATTAGAAGGCATGAGGAGGGAGACCCAGTACTTC. Its translation is CASSQLEGMRRETQYF.

The genes are TRBV4-2 and TRBJ2-7; the match to TRBD2 covers 7 bases. J lost 7 bases, V lost 3 bases, and 6 bases had no gene match. The germline V gene has CDR1 LGHNA and CDR2 YNFKEQ. There are 13 residues in the CDR3. The CDR3 here is CASSHPTGGEQYF. The CDR3 DNA reads TGTGCCAGCAGCCACCCTACGGGGGGTGAGCAGTACTTC.

The rearrangement uses TRBV29-1 and TRBJ1-5, with D perhaps matching TRBD1 (6 bases). The CDR3 spans 15 residues. Trimming removed 4 bases from V and 6 bases from J, with 19 bases in between. The germline V gene encodes CDR1 SQVTM and CDR2 ANQGSEA. The CDR3 coding sequence is TGCAGCGTTGGGGCTGGGGGGGGCGTGGGTCAGCCCCAGCATTTT. Encoded protein: CSVGAGGGVGQPQHF.

The chain combines TRBV7-6 with TRBJ2-5; D call uncertain. V lost 6 bases, J lost 5 bases, and 16 bases lay in between. This CDR3 contains 14 residues. Germline V gene lookup returns CDR1 SGHVS and CDR2 FNYEAQ. The CDR3 coding sequence is TGTGCCAGCAGACTTGAACCCCTTGGTGAGACCCAGTACTTC. It yields the protein CASRLEPLGETQYF.

This chain uses TRBV20-1 with TRBJ1-2; no definite D call. The V and J ends lost 1 base and 0 bases respectively, with 9 bases between them. Germline V gene lookup returns CDR1 DFQATT and CDR2 SNEGSKA (reference sequence). This CDR3 spans 14 amino acids. CDR3 coding DNA: TGCAGTGCTAGAGGTCGGACTTCTAACTATGGCTACACCTTC. Translation gives CSARGRTSNYGYTF.

The chain is built from TRBV11-1 and TRBJ2-3; D call uncertain. The germline V gene has CDR1 SGHAT and CDR2 FQDESV (reference sequence). V lost 2 bases and J 2 bases, leaving 11 bases between the germline ends. The CDR3 is 15 amino acids. Here the CDR3 DNA reads TGTGCCAGCAGCTTATCCCCCTGGACCACAGATACGCAGTATTTT. It encodes CASSLSPWTTDTQYF.

V usage is TRBV5-6 and J usage is TRBJ1-1; no definite D call. The ends were cut back, 1 base at V and 5 bases at J, with 9 bases in the middle. The CDR3 is made up of 13 amino acids. Germline values: CDR1 SGHDT, CDR2 YYEEEE. CDR3 nucleotides: TGTGCCAGCAGCTTGCTTTTGGGGACTGAAGCTTTCTTT. It specifies CASSLLLGTEAFF.

V is TRBV2 and J is TRBJ2-7; the D gene is possibly TRBD1 (6 bases). CDR1 SNHLY and CDR2 FYNNEI come from the germline V gene. Trimming shortened V by 6 bases and J by 0 bases, and 18 bases separated the two germline ends. The CDR3 length is 16 residues. CDR3 coding DNA: TGTGCCAGCAGCGCCAGGGCAGGGGTCGTCTCCTACGAGCAGTACGTC. As protein: CASSARAGVVSYEQYV.

The V gene is TRBV7-6, the J gene TRBJ2-1, with D unclear. V was shortened by 5 bases and J by 0 bases, with 8 bases between the two germline ends. There are 14 residues in the CDR3. Germline V CDR1 and CDR2: SGHVS, FNYEAQ. This CDR3 reads CASSRDFSYNEQFF. CDR3 nucleotides: TGTGCCAGCAGCCGAGACTTCTCCTACAATGAGCAGTTCTTC. Drawing the rest from reference TRBV7-6 and TRBJ2-1, the complete variable domain is GAGVSQSPRYKVTKRGQDVALRCDPISGHVSLYWYRQALGQGPEFLTYFNYEAQQDKSGLPNDRFSAERPEGSISTLTIQRTEQRDSAMYRCASSRDFSYNEQFFGPGTRLTVL.

By its share, this clonotype is medium-sized (0.01 to 0.1%). The genes are TRBV2 and TRBJ2-2, with 8 nucleotides matching TRBD1. The CDR3 has 15 amino acids. CDR1 is SNHLY and CDR2 is FYNNEI in the germline V gene. V gave up 2 bases and J gave up 6 bases; unmatched junction bases: 5. CDR3 nucleotide sequence: TGTGCCAGCAGTGAACCGGACAGGGCAGCCGGGGAGCTGTTTTTT. This encodes CASSEPDRAAGELFF.

The chain carries TRBV28 and TRBJ1-3, with a weak D call TRBD1 (5 bases). V gave up 4 bases and J gave up 3 bases, with 10 bases separating them. The CDR3 sequence is 14 residues long. Germline V lookup: CDR1 MDHEN, CDR2 SYDVKM. This CDR3 is CASSYRLNGNTIYF. In DNA form, the CDR3 reads TGTGCCAGCAGTTACAGGTTGAATGGAAACACCATATATTTT.

The rearrangement links TRBV29-1 to TRBJ2-3, with D tentatively TRBD2 (5 bases). CDR1 and CDR2 from the germline V gene are SQVTM and ANQGSEA. V was cut by 6 bases and J by 6 bases, with 25 bases left in between. CDR3 length: 16 amino acids. The CDR3 sequence: CSVRTIPGVVPDTQYF. CDR3 nucleotides: TGCAGCGTCCGGACCATCCCCGGGGTAGTCCCCGATACGCAGTATTTT.

V and J are TRBV5-1 and TRBJ2-3, with D unclear. Between the trimmed V and J ends, which lost 0 bases and 3 bases, there was a span of 5 bases. This CDR3 is 13 amino acids long. Germline CDR1 SGHRS, CDR2 YFSETQ. CDR3 in DNA: TGCGCCAGCAGCTTGGGTGCTACAGATACGCAGTATTTT. Translating gives CASSLGATDTQYF.

This chain uses TRBV4-1 with TRBJ1-1; D is unclear. The CDR3 is made up of 14 amino acids. Germline loops: CDR1 MGHRA, CDR2 YSYEKL. V was cut by 2 bases and J by 5 bases, with 12 bases left in between. CDR3 bases: TGCGCCAGCAGCCAACAGCGTCGGGGTACTGAAGCTTTCTTT. Protein sequence: CASSQQRRGTEAFF.

The chain carries TRBV5-4 and TRBJ2-3; D may be TRBD1 or TRBD2 (6 bases each). V was shortened by 0 bases and J by 6 bases, with 20 bases between the two germline ends. Germline V lookup: CDR1 SGHNT, CDR2 YYREEE (reference sequence). The CDR3 is made up of 17 amino acids. CDR3 in amino acids: CASSLGFGGLPRDTQYF. CDR3 nucleotide sequence: TGTGCCAGCAGCTTGGGCTTCGGGGGCCTCCCGAGGGATACGCAGTATTTT. Full variable domain (outside the CDR3, taken from reference TRBV5-4 and TRBJ2-3): ETGVTQSPTHLIKTRGQQVTLRCSSQSGHNTVSWYQQALGQGPQFIFQYYREEENGRGNFPPRFSGLQFPNYSSELNVNALELDDSALYLCASSLGFGGLPRDTQYFGPGTRLTVL.

The chain combines TRBV20-1 with TRBJ2-7; D possibly uses TRBD1 or TRBD2 (6 bases each). Deletions cut 6 bases from V and 5 bases from J, with 17 bases between. This CDR3 is 13 amino acids long. Germline-derived CDR1 and CDR2 are DFQATT and SNEGSKA (reference sequence). CDR3 bases: TGCAGTGCCCCAATACAGGGAGGAGACGAGCAGTACTTC. It encodes CSAPIQGGDEQYF.